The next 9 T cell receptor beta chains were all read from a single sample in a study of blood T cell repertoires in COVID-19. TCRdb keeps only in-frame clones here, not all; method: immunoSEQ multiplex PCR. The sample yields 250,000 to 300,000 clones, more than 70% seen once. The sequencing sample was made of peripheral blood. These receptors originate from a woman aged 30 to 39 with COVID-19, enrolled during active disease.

This CDR3 reads CASSRGFRGVDGNTIYF. The CDR3 DNA sequence: TGTGCCAGCAGCCGAGGATTTCGGGGTGTAGATGGAAACACCATATATTTT. The chain joins TRBV3-1 (or the pseudogene TRBV3-2) to TRBJ1-3; D not resolved. CDR3 size: 17 residues. Germline V gives CDR1 LGHDT, CDR2 YNNKEL (reference sequence). The germline V and J ends were trimmed by 4 bases and 3 bases, with 19 bases remaining between them.

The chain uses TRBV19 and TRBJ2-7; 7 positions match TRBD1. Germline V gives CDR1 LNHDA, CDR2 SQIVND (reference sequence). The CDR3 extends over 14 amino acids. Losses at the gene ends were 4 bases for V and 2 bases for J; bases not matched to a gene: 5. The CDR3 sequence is CASSTGQVTYEQYF. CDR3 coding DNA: TGTGCCAGTAGTACCGGACAGGTCACCTACGAGCAGTACTTC. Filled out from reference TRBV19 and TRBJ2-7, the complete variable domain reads DGGITQSPKYLFRKEGQNVTLSCEQNLNHDAMYWYRQDPGQGLRLIYYSQIVNDFQKGDIAEGYSVSREKKESFPLTVTSAQKNPTAFYLCASSTGQVTYEQYFGPGTRLTVT.

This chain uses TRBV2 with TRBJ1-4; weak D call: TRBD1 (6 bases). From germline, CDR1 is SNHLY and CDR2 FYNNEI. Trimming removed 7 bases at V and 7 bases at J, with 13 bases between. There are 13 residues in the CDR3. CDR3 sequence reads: CASMRGEGEKLFF. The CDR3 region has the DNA TGTGCCAGCATGAGGGGGGAGGGTGAAAAACTGTTTTTT.

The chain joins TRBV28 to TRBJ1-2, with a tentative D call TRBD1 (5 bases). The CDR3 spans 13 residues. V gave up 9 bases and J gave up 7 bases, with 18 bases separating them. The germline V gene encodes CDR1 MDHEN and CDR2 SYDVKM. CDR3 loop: CARVFPGVSGYTF. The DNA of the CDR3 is TGTGCCAGGGTATTTCCGGGGGTCAGTGGCTACACCTTC.

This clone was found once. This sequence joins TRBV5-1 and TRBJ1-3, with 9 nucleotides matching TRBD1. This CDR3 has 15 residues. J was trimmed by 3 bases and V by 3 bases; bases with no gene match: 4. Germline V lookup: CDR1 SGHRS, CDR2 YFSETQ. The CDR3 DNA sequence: TGCGCCAGCAGCTCCGGGACAGGGTATGGAAACACCATATATTTT. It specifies CASSSGTGYGNTIYF.

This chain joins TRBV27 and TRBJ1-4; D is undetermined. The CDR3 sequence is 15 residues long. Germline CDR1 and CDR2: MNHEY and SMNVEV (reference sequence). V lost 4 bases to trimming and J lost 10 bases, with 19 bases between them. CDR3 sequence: CASSSLQEAIGKLFF. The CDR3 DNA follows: TGTGCCAGCAGTTCATTACAAGAGGCGATCGGAAAACTGTTTTTT.

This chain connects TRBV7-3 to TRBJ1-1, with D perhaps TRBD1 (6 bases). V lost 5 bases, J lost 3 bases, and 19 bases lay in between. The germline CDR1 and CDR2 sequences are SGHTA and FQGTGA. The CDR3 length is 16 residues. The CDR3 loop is CASSRVPGHPHTEAFF. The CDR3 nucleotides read TGTGCCAGCAGCCGAGTTCCGGGACATCCCCACACTGAAGCTTTCTTT.

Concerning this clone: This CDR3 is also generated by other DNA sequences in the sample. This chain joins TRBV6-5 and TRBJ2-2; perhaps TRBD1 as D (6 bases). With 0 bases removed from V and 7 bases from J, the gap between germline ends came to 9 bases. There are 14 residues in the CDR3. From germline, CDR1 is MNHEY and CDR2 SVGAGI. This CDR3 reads CASSYSQGSGELFF. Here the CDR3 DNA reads TGTGCCAGCAGTTACTCGCAGGGGAGCGGGGAGCTGTTTTTT.

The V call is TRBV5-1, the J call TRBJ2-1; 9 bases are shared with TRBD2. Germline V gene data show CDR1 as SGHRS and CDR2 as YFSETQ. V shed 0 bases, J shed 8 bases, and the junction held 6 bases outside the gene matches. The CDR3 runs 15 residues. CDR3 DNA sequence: TGCGCCAGCAGCTTGGGGCTAGCGGGATGGGATGAGCAGTTCTTC. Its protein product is CASSLGLAGWDEQFF.